One sample yielded the 16 T cell receptor beta chains listed below, sequenced in a study of T cell repertoires and Cas9 in healthy adults. The protocol was immunoSEQ multiplex PCR, while the TCRdb copy is restricted to in-frame clones and leaves out a portion. In the table there are 11,000 to 15,000 clones, 85% to 90% of which are singletons. Sequenced input: Tregs (CD4+, CD25+, CD127-, CD137-, CD154-) from PBMCs; culture status not recorded. Receptor source: a human donor in good health.

The chain has TRBV27 and TRBJ2-1, with TRBD1 matching 8 bases. The V segment lost 6 bases and the J segment 0 bases; nucleotides outside the gene matches: 4. This CDR3 is built from 15 residues. Looked up from germline, CDR1 is MNHEY and CDR2 is SMNVEV (reference sequence). The CDR3 DNA reads TGTGCCAGCAGGATGGACAGGGTCTCCTACAATGAGCAGTTCTTC. Protein product: CASRMDRVSYNEQFF.

The rearrangement uses TRBV21-1 and TRBJ1-1. TRBV21-1 is shown as a pseudogene. The CDR3 runs 15 residues. The CDR3: CASRDRLIGNTEAFF. CDR3 bases: TGTGCCAGCAGAGACAGACTAATCGGGAACACTGAAGCTTTCTTT.

The gene calls are TRBV19 and TRBJ2-5, with a possible D match to TRBD2 (6 bases). The J call may be mistaken, given a closer DNA end match to TRBJ2-7. In germline, CDR1 is LNHDA, CDR2 SQIVND (reference sequence). This CDR3 has 14 residues. As DNA, the CDR3 is TGTGCCAGTAGTATATTCGGGAGCTCCTACGAGCAGTACTTC. This sequence encodes CASSIFGSSYEQYF.

In its sample, this clone was seen once. V and J are TRBV4-3 and TRBJ1-6; 8 nucleotides line up with TRBD1. Germline CDR1 reads LGHNA; CDR2 reads YSLEER. V lost 0 bases, J lost 8 bases, and 6 bases stayed unmatched. This CDR3 has 16 residues. The CDR3 is CASSQDRRTGYSPLHF. In DNA, the CDR3 is TGCGCCAGCAGCCAAGATCGGCGGACAGGGTATTCACCCCTCCACTTT.

The chain joins TRBV6-6 to TRBJ1-5, with 8 bases fitting TRBD1. Losses at the gene ends were 5 bases for V and 3 bases for J; bases not matched to a gene: 3. Germline V gene lookup returns CDR1 MNHNY and CDR2 SVGAGI (reference sequence). The CDR3 spans 14 residues. The CDR3 is CASSPGGPNQPQHF. CDR3 in DNA: TGTGCCAGCAGTCCAGGGGGCCCCAATCAGCCCCAGCATTTT.

This sequence joins TRBV9 and TRBJ2-3; no firm D call. The V end was cut by 0 bases, the J end by 1 base, with 18 bases between. Per germline, CDR1 SGDLS and CDR2 YYNGEE. This CDR3 has 18 amino acids. CDR3 coding DNA: TGTGCCAGCAGCGTAGAAGGATGGGGTTGGACCCGCACAGATACGCAGTATTTT. Translated, it gives CASSVEGWGWTRTDTQYF.

The chain combines TRBV18 with TRBJ2-5, with TRBD2 matching 16 bases. CDR1 KGHSH and CDR2 LQKENI come from the germline V gene. Trimming cost V 3 bases and J 0 bases; bases outside gene matches: 1. This CDR3 is built from 17 residues. The CDR3 DNA reads TGTGCCAGCTCACCGGGACTAGCGGGGGGGTACCAAGAGACCCAGTACTTC. Amino acid sequence: CASSPGLAGGYQETQYF.

The chain couples TRBV7-3 to TRBJ2-2, with 7 bases fitting TRBD2. The CDR3 sequence is 14 residues long. The germline V gene has CDR1 SGHTA and CDR2 FQGTGA. Germline trimming cut 5 bases from V and 4 bases from J; bases unmatched to any gene: 4. This CDR3 reads CASSTGLSTGELFF. In DNA form, the CDR3 reads TGTGCCAGCAGCACGGGACTATCCACCGGGGAGCTGTTTTTT. The variable domain in full, with the rest retrieved from reference TRBV7-3 and TRBJ2-2, is GAGVSQTPSNKVTEKGKYVELRCDPISGHTALYWYRQSLGQGPEFLIYFQGTGAADDSGLPNDRFFAVRPEGSVSTLKIQRTERGDSAVYLCASSTGLSTGELFFGEGSRLTVL.

V gene TRBV6-5 combines with J gene TRBJ2-1, with D tentatively TRBD2 (7 bases). Trimming left V 6 bases short and J 14 bases short, with 20 bases between. CDR1 is MNHEY, CDR2 SVGAGI, per germline. The length of the CDR3 is 13 residues. The CDR3 loop is CASSPVRGGRKFF. CDR3 DNA: TGTGCCAGCAGCCCAGTGAGGGGGGGCCGTAAGTTCTTC.

V and J are TRBV27 and TRBJ2-7; no clear D gene. The CDR3 covers 13 residues. Trimming shortened V by 2 bases and J by 2 bases, and 7 bases separated the two germline ends. The germline gives CDR1 MNHEY, CDR2 SMNVEV (reference sequence). In DNA, the CDR3 is TGTGCCAGCAGTTTAGAGCAGGCCTACGAGCAGTACTTC. Translation gives CASSLEQAYEQYF.

This rearrangement joins TRBV5-4 to TRBJ1-2; TRBD1 matches 8 bases. This CDR3 region has 14 residues. The J segment lost 5 bases and the V segment lost 3 bases, leaving 6 bases of the junction unmatched. CDR1 SGHNT and CDR2 YYREEE come from the germline V gene (reference sequence). The CDR3 here is CASSSPGQAYGYTF. Written as DNA, the CDR3 is TGTGCCAGCAGCTCTCCGGGACAGGCGTATGGCTACACCTTC.

The genes are TRBV5-1 and TRBJ1-2; D is unclear. Per germline, CDR1 SGHRS and CDR2 YFSETQ. This CDR3 is built from 13 residues. Trimming cost V 0 bases and J 0 bases, with 3 bases left between them. In DNA form, the CDR3 reads TGCGCCAGCAGCTTGGGAGCTAACTATGGCTACACCTTC. Translation gives CASSLGANYGYTF.

The genes are TRBV14 and TRBJ1-1, with D perhaps matching TRBD1 (5 bases). Trimming left V 0 bases short and J 3 bases short, with 11 bases between. The CDR3 covers 15 residues. The V gene's germline CDR1 is SGHDN and CDR2 FVKESK. CDR3 amino acids: CASSQDPRGDTEAFF. CDR3 nucleotides: TGTGCCAGCAGCCAAGATCCGAGGGGAGACACTGAAGCTTTCTTT.

This clone was seen a single time. The chain links TRBV6-1 to TRBJ2-3; D possibly corresponds to TRBD2 (5 bases). CDR3 size: 12 residues. The germline V gene has CDR1 MNHNS and CDR2 SASEGT. V lost 2 bases to trimming and J lost 10 bases, with 10 bases between them. The CDR3 loop reads CASSELADPQYF. In DNA, the CDR3 is TGTGCCAGCAGTGAACTAGCAGACCCGCAGTATTTT.

The V call is TRBV5-4, the J call TRBJ1-6, with 7 bases matching TRBD1. The germline gives CDR1 SGHNT, CDR2 YYREEE (reference sequence). The CDR3 spans 14 residues. The V and J ends lost 4 bases and 4 bases, in that order; junction bases with no gene match: 2. For the CDR3, the DNA is TGTGCCAGCAGCCCGGGACAGTATAATTCACCCCTCCACTTT. As protein: CASSPGQYNSPLHF.

The chain joins TRBV7-2 to TRBJ1-2; D is unresolved. The CDR3 spans 14 residues. Trimming removed 0 bases at V and 2 bases at J, with 7 bases between. The germline gives CDR1 SGHTA, CDR2 FQGNSA. As DNA, the CDR3 is TGTGCCAGCAGCTTAGCGTCGGCCAACTATGGCTACACCTTC. Amino acids: CASSLASANYGYTF.